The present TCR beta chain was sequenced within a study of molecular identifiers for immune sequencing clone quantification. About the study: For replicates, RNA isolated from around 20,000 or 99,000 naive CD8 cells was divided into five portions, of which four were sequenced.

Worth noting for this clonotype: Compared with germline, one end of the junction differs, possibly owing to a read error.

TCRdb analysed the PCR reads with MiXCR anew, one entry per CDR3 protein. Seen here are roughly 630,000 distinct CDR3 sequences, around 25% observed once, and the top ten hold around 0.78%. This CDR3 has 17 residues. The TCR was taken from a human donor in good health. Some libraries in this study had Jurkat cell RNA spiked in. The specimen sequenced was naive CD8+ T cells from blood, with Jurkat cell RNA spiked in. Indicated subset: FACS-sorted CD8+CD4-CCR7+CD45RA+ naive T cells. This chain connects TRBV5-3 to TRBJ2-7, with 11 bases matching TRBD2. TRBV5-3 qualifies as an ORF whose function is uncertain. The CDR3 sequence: CASSLGSWGLADYEQYF. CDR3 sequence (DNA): TGTGCCAGCAGCTTGGGTAGCTGGGGACTAGCGGATTACGAGCAGTACTTC.